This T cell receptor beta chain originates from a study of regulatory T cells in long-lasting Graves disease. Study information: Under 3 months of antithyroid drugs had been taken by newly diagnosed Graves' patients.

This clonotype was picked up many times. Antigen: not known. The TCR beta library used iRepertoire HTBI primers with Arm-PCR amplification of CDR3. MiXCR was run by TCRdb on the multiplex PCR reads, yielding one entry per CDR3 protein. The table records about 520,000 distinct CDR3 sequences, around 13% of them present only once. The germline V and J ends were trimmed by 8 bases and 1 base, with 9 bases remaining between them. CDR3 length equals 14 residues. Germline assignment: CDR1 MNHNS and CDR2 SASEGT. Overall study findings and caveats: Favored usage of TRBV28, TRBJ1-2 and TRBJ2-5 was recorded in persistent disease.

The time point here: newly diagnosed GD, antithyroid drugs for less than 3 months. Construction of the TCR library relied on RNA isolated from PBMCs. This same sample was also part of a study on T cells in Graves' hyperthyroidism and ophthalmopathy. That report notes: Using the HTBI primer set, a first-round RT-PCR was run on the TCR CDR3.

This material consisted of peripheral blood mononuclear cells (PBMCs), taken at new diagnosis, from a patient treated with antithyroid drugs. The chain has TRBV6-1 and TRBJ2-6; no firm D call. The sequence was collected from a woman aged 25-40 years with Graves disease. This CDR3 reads CASREVSGANVLTF. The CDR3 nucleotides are TGTGCCAGCCGCGAGGTATCTGGGGCCAACGTCCTGACTTTC.